This T cell receptor beta chain comes out of a study of blood T cells in healthy people across ages. General observations from the study: The percentage of naive T cells correlated strongly with TCR beta diversity.

As concerns this clonotype: Its antigen is not identified. The germline gene is not matched at one end of the junction; a read error may be the cause.

It was with a sample-barcoded 5' primer and a J-beta primer mix that a second PCR of roughly 7 to 12 cycles was run. All cDNA molecules were each tagged by a template-switch adaptor with 12 random nucleotides. TCRdb itself ran the 5' RACE reads through MiXCR, one entry per CDR3 protein. Among approximately 1.5 million distinct CDR3 sequences listed, around 35% were seen once. CDR3 length equals 19 residues. Per germline, CDR1 DFQATT and CDR2 SNEGSKA (reference sequence). Sequencing was performed on blood. The source is a woman aged 30 to 39 in good health. The chain links TRBV20-1 to TRBJ2-1, with TRBD2 matching over 14 bases. CDR3 amino acids: CSASTIHPGLAGVRNGQFF. In DNA form, the CDR3 reads TGCAGTGCTAGCACAATCCACCCGGGACTAGCGGGAGTACGGAATGGGCAGTTCTTC.